One T cell receptor (beta chain) is described in this entry. This record comes from a study of blood T cell repertoires in COVID-19. Whole-study context: Samples of COVID-19 (acute and convalescent) were obtained from the United States, Italy and Spain. T cells, B-cell-depleted T cells, or PBMCs provided the cDNA or gDNA that served as material.

There are 13 residues in the CDR3. Germline CDR1 is SGHAT and CDR2 is FQNNGV. The germline V and J ends were trimmed by 2 bases and 6 bases, with 7 bases remaining between them. As handled by the study authors: The assay estimated nucleated cells by amplifying reference gene primers. Profiling relied on immunoSEQ multiplex PCR, and the TCRdb table lists in-frame clones only, not all of them. Clone size and the V and J calls come from that table; the DNA yielded D and trimming. The sample comprises about 56,000 clones, 80% to 85% of which are singletons, and 10% to 15% rests with the top ten. J is TRBJ1-4 and V is TRBV11-2; the D gene is possibly TRBD1 (5 bases). The sequence was obtained from a woman of 80 years or more with acute or convalescent COVID-19. Material for sequencing was peripheral blood. The CDR3 DNA follows: TGTGCCAGCAGCTTAACCAGGGATGAAAAACTGTTTTTT. It specifies CASSLTRDEKLFF.